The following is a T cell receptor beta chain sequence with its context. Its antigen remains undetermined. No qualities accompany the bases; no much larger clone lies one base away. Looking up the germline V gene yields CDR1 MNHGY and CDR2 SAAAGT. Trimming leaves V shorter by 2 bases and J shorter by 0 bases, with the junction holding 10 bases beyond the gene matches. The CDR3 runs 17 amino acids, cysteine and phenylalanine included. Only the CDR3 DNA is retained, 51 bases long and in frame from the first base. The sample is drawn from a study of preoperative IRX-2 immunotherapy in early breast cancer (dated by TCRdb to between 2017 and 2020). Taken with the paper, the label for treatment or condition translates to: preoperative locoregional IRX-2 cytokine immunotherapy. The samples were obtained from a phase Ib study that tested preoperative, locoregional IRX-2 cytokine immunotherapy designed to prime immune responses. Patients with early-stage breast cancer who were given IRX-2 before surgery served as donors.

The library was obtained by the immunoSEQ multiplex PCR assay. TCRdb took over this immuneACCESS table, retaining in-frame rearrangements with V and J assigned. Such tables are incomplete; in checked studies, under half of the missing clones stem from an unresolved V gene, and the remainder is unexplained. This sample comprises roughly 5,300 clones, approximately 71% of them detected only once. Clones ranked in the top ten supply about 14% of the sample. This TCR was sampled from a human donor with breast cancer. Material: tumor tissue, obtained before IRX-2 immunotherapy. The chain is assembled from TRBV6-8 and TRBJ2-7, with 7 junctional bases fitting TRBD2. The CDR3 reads CASSYQLGGVVSYEQYF. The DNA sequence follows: TGTGCCAGCAGTTACCAGCTGGGGGGGGTCGTCTCCTACGAGCAGTACTTC.